What follows are 7 T cell receptor beta chains derived from one specimen sequenced in a study of blood T cell repertoires in COVID-19. The table came from immunoSEQ multiplex PCR; TCRdb's copy has only in-frame clones and leaves some out. The sample carries approximately 270,000 clones, about 86% recorded once. Material: peripheral blood. These receptors were taken from a man at least 80 years old with acute or convalescent COVID-19.

The chain recombines TRBV5-6 with TRBJ1-6; 7 bases align to TRBD1. Germline CDR1 reads SGHDT; CDR2 reads YYEEEE. Trimming cost V 2 bases and J 7 bases; bases outside gene matches: 6. The CDR3 length is 15 residues. In DNA form, the CDR3 reads TGTGCCAGCAGCTTCGGACAGGTGCGGAATTCACCCCTCCACTTT. Amino acids: CASSFGQVRNSPLHF.

This chain connects TRBV10-3 to TRBJ1-2; D uncertain. This CDR3 contains 11 residues. Germline CDR1 ENHRY, CDR2 SYGVKD. V shed 8 bases and J shed 1 base, with 5 bases lying between them. The CDR3 nucleotides read TGTGCCATCGGCAGTAACTATGGCTACACCTTC. Translating it yields CAIGSNYGYTF.

The genes are TRBV3-1 (or the pseudogene TRBV3-2) and TRBJ2-5; D unresolved. This CDR3 region has 14 residues. Germline values: CDR1 LGHDT, CDR2 YNNKEL (reference sequence). Trimming removed 0 bases from V and 3 bases from J, with 8 bases in between. The CDR3 DNA reads TGTGCCAGCAGCCAAGAATTAGGAGAAGAGACCCAGTACTTC. Protein: CASSQELGEETQYF.

This sequence joins TRBV28 and TRBJ1-2; D uncertain. The CDR3 sequence is 13 residues long. Trimming removed 2 bases at V and 5 bases at J, with 9 bases between. Germline values: CDR1 MDHEN, CDR2 SYDVKM. CDR3 in DNA: TGTGCCAGCAGTTTAGTTACCAGTTATGGCTACACCTTC. It yields the protein CASSLVTSYGYTF.

This clone has a handful of counts. The DNA for the CDR3 is TGTGCTAGTGGTTGGATGGGGGGGTGGCACACTGAAGCTTTCTTT. Amino acids: CASGWMGGWHTEAFF. The gene calls are TRBV12-5 and TRBJ1-1; possible D gene TRBD1, 5 bases. CDR3 length: 15 amino acids. CDR1 is LGHNT, CDR2 FRNRAP, per germline. V dropped 4 bases and J dropped 3 bases, with 15 bases sitting between them.

The CDR3 DNA reads as TGTGCCAGCAGCTTAGGGGGAAACAGGGGGAAGGATGAGCAGTTCTTC. This codes for CASSLGGNRGKDEQFF. The rearrangement uses TRBV11-1 and TRBJ2-1, with TRBD1 matching over 8 bases. Germline loops: CDR1 SGHAT, CDR2 FQDESV (reference sequence). This CDR3 has 16 residues. Trimming at V came to 1 base and at J to 8 bases, leaving 10 bases not matched to a gene.

The rearrangement joins TRBV6-2 or TRBV6-3 to TRBJ2-5; possible D gene TRBD2, 7 bases. Deletions cut 5 bases from V and 2 bases from J, with 12 bases between. The germline gives CDR1 MNHEY, CDR2 SVGEGT. This CDR3 is 14 amino acids long. For the CDR3, the DNA is TGTGCCAGCAGTCGGGGGGCGGAGCAAGAGACCCAGTACTTC. It codes for CASSRGAEQETQYF.